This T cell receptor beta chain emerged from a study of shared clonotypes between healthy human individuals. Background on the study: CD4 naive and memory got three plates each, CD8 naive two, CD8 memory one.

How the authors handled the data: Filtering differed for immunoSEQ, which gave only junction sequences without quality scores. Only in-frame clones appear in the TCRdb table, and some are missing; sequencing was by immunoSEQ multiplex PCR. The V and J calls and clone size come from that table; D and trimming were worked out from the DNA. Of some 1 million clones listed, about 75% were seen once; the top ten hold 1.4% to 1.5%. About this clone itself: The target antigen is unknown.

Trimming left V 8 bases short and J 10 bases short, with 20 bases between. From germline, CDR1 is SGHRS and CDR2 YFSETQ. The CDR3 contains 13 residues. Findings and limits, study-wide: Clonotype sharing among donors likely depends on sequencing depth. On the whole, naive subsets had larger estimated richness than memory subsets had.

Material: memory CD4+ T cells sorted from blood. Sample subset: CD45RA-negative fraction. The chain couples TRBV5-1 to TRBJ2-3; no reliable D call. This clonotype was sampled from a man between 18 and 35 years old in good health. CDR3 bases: TGCGCCAGTAGACCCACCTTAGCCCTAGCGCAGTATTTT. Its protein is CASRPTLALAQYF.